This is a list of T cell receptor beta chains from one sample in a study of preoperative IRX-2 immunotherapy in early breast cancer. Sequencing was performed with immunoSEQ multiplex PCR; in TCRdb, only in-frame clones are kept and a portion is missing. The sample consists of about 3,400 clones, roughly two thirds of them appearing once. Source: tumor tissue, taken after IRX-2 immunotherapy. These receptors were collected from a human donor with breast cancer. The CDR3 runs from the conserved cysteine through the conserved F or W. D genes are given only for firm matches. Not every row has a clone size; where given, it reads once, few, many or a size class.

v_gene	d_gene	abundance	j_gene	CDR3nt	CDR3aa
TRBV11-3	NA	NA	TRBJ2-5	TGTGCCAGCAGCCACCGACAGCCGAAAGAGACCCAGTACTTC	CASSHRQPKETQYF
TRBV7-2	NA	NA	TRBJ1-4	TGTGCCAGCAGCCCGCTTGAGTTGGGTCATGAAAAACTGTTTTTT	CASSPLELGHEKLFF
TRBV11-3	NA	few	TRBJ1-3	TGTGCCAGCAGCTTAGATGCCAGCTTCTCTGGAAACACCATATATTTT	CASSLDASFSGNTIYF
TRBV7-6	TRBD1	NA	TRBJ1-3	TGTGCCAGCAGCCCGGAGATACCGGGGGGGACAGGGGACACCATATATTTT	CASSPEIPGGTGDTIYF
TRBV6-8	NA	NA	TRBJ2-2	TGTGCCAGCAGTTACTTCGTTGGCGCCACCGGGGAGCTGTTTTTT	CASSYFVGATGELFF
TRBV6-8	NA	NA	TRBJ2-5	TGTGCCAGCAGTTATGAGGGGGGGCCGCGAGAGACCCAGTACTTC	CASSYEGGPRETQYF
TRBV6-8	NA	few	TRBJ1-1	TGTGCCAGCAGCCCACAGTACACTGAAGCTTTCTTT	CASSPQYTEAFF
TRBV6-8	TRBD1	NA	TRBJ2-6	TGTGCCAGCAGTTTCGGGACAGGTTCGTACTCTGGGGCCAACGTCCTGACTTTC	CASSFGTGSYSGANVLTF
TRBV29-1	TRBD1	NA	TRBJ1-3	TGCAGCGTTCGGACAGGGTCGTTCGGAAACACCATATATTTT	CSVRTGSFGNTIYF
TRBV11-3	TRBD1	NA	TRBJ2-7	TGTGCCAGCAGACCTGTGGGACAGCGTCCCTCCTACGAGCAGTACTTC	CASRPVGQRPSYEQYF
TRBV6-4	TRBD1	NA	TRBJ1-4	TGTGCCATCAGTTCTCAGACAGGGGGAAAAGAAAAACTGTTTTTT	CAISSQTGGKEKLFF
TRBV10-2	NA	few	TRBJ1-1	TGCGCCAGCAGTGTTAATATGAACACTGAAGCTTTCTTT	CASSVNMNTEAFF
TRBV28	NA	NA	TRBJ1-2	TGTGCCAGCAGATTATTGACAGAGGGCTATGGCTACACCTTC	CASRLLTEGYGYTF
TRBV5-1	NA	NA	TRBJ2-2	TGCGCCAGCAGTCCACGGGGGAGACACGAGGGGGAGCTGTTTTTT	CASSPRGRHEGELFF
TRBV5-1	NA	NA	TRBJ2-2	TGCGCCAGCAGCTTCGGGCCCGGAGGAGCCGGGGAGCTGTTTTTT	CASSFGPGGAGELFF
TRBV6-8	NA	NA	TRBJ1-6	TGTGCCAGCAGAACGCAGGGGAACAATTCACCCCTCCACTTT	CASRTQGNNSPLHF
TRBV6-1	TRBD1	NA	TRBJ1-6	TGTGCCAGCAGTGAAGCGATCGGACAGGGTTCTAATTCACCCCTCCACTTT	CASSEAIGQGSNSPLHF
TRBV19	TRBD1	once	TRBJ1-2	TGTGCCAGTACAGCAGGGGGCTACGGCTACACCTTC	CASTAGGYGYTF
TRBV6-1	NA	NA	TRBJ1-2	TGTGCCAGCAGTGAAGGTAGTAGGGGATTCGGTGGCTACACCTTC	CASSEGSRGFGGYTF
TRBV30	NA	NA	TRBJ1-4	TGTGCCTGGAGTGTGGTACGGAATGAAAAACTGTTTTTT	CAWSVVRNEKLFF
TRBV11-3	TRBD1	NA	TRBJ1-1	TGTGCCAGCAGCCCGCCGGACAGGGTCACTGAAGCTTTCTTT	CASSPPDRVTEAFF
TRBV11-3	TRBD1	NA	TRBJ2-5	TGTGCCAGCAGCTGGAAGATAGGGGGCCTGGGAGAGACCCAGTACTTC	CASSWKIGGLGETQYF
TRBV7-2	TRBD2	NA	TRBJ2-7	TGTGCCAGCAGCTTAGGGGAGGGATACGAGCAGTACTTC	CASSLGEGYEQYF
TRBV11-3	NA	NA	TRBJ1-1	TGTGCCAGCAGCTTAGGTCAGACGAACACTGAAGCTTTCTTT	CASSLGQTNTEAFF
TRBV6-8	NA	medium-sized	TRBJ2-7	TGTGCCAGCAGTGTTGGGGACCTCTCCTACGAGCAGTACTTC	CASSVGDLSYEQYF
TRBV14	NA	NA	TRBJ1-4	TGTGCCAGCAGCCTCTTAACTTCGGGGGGGATGGATGAAAAACTGTTTTTT	CASSLLTSGGMDEKLFF
TRBV11-3	NA	NA	TRBJ1-4	TGTGCTAGCAGCTTAGGTACAGGGCCTGGTGAAAAACTGTTTTTT	CASSLGTGPGEKLFF
TRBV19	NA	NA	TRBJ1-1	TGTGCCACCACTGTGAACACTGAAGCTTTCTTT	CATTVNTEAFF
TRBV6-8	TRBD1	few	TRBJ1-4	TGTGCCAGCGGACAGGGTAATAATGAAAAACTGTTTTTT	CASGQGNNEKLFF
TRBV19	TRBD1	few	TRBJ1-1	TGTGCCAGTAGTATGAAAACAGGGGGCTGGACTGAAGCTTTCTTT	CASSMKTGGWTEAFF
TRBV11-3	NA	few	TRBJ1-1	TGTGCCAGCAGCTTAGTGTTGGGGCTAGGGAACACTGAAGCTTTCTTT	CASSLVLGLGNTEAFF
TRBV19	TRBD1	NA	TRBJ2-1	TGTGCCAGTAGTAGAAGGGGACAGACCCCAGGGGATGAGCAGTTCTTC	CASSRRGQTPGDEQFF
TRBV6-8	TRBD1	NA	TRBJ2-7	TGTGCCAGCAGTGGGGGGACAGGTACCTACGAGCAGTACTTC	CASSGGTGTYEQYF
TRBV4-1	NA	NA	TRBJ1-5	TGCGCCAGCAGTCGGGGATTTCGGGTAAGCAATCAGCCCCAGCATTTT	CASSRGFRVSNQPQHF
TRBV10-2	NA	NA	TRBJ1-1	TGCGCCAGCAGTGAGTCCTGGGGGGCAACTGAAGCTTTCTTT	CASSESWGATEAFF
TRBV11-3	NA	NA	TRBJ2-3	TGTGCCAGCAGCTTAGAGGTGGGCACAGATACGCAGTATTTT	CASSLEVGTDTQYF
TRBV11-3	NA	NA	TRBJ2-3	TGTGCCAGCATCCTACAACCCTCAGCCCCAGATACGCAGTATTTT	CASILQPSAPDTQYF
TRBV19	TRBD1	large	TRBJ1-1	TGTGCCAGTAGTCCTTCGACAGGGGCTAGGGGCACTGAAGCTTTCTTT	CASSPSTGARGTEAFF
TRBV11-3	TRBD1	NA	TRBJ2-1	TGTGCCAGCAGCTTGGAGGACAGGGTCTACAATGAGCAGTTCTTC	CASSLEDRVYNEQFF
TRBV11-3	TRBD1	few	TRBJ2-3	TGTGCCAGCAGCTTAGAGGTCCAGGGGGACCCAATCACAGATACGCAGTATTTT	CASSLEVQGDPITDTQYF
TRBV18	NA	NA	TRBJ1-2	TGTGCCAGCGAACGTTCCAAGGACGGGTTATATGGCTACACCTTC	CASERSKDGLYGYTF
TRBV6-8	NA	NA	TRBJ1-6	TGTGCCAGCAGTTACCCCCCGACAGCGTATAATTCACCCCTCCACTTT	CASSYPPTAYNSPLHF
TRBV30	TRBD1	NA	TRBJ1-2	TGTGCCTGTCTGAAGGGCGGGACAGGTACCTACTATGGCTACACCTTC	CACLKGGTGTYYGYTF
TRBV11-3	NA	NA	TRBJ1-6	TGTGCCAGCAGCCGGGACATAGAGAGCTCCTATAATTCACCCCTCCACTTT	CASSRDIESSYNSPLHF
TRBV11-3	TRBD1	few	TRBJ2-3	TGTGCCAGCAGTTCTTACAGGGGGCTGGCAGATACGCAGTATTTT	CASSSYRGLADTQYF
TRBV5-1	TRBD1	NA	TRBJ1-3	TGCGCCAGCAGCTTCGGACAGGGAGCTGGAAACACCATATATTTT	CASSFGQGAGNTIYF
TRBV30	NA	NA	TRBJ2-7	TGTGCCTGGAGTACCGGGGGATCCTACGAGCAGTACTTC	CAWSTGGSYEQYF
TRBV11-3	NA	NA	TRBJ1-1	TGTGCCAGCAGCTTGGACGGTCTTAGCACTGAAGCTTTCTTT	CASSLDGLSTEAFF
TRBV29-1	NA	NA	TRBJ1-2	TGCAGCGTTGCCAGGACAGAAAACTATGGCTACACCTTC	CSVARTENYGYTF
TRBV19	TRBD2	few	TRBJ2-3	TGTGCCAGTAGTATACAGAGGACTAGACCCTTCCCGCAGTATTTT	CASSIQRTRPFPQYF
TRBV28	TRBD1	few	TRBJ1-2	TGTGCCAGCCGAGTTTCCGGGACAGCGTCCATGAGCTACACCTTC	CASRVSGTASMSYTF
TRBV11-3	NA	once	TRBJ1-2	TGTGCCAGCAGCGCGACAGGCGTCAGGAGTGGCTACACCTTC	CASSATGVRSGYTF
TRBV11-3	TRBD1	NA	TRBJ2-5	TGTGCCAGCAGCTCTGGACAGGCCGAAGAGACCCAGTACTTC	CASSSGQAEETQYF
TRBV6-8	NA	NA	TRBJ1-3	TGTGCCAGCAGTTACATCTTGGGAGTCTCTGGAAACACCATATATTTT	CASSYILGVSGNTIYF
TRBV18	NA	NA	TRBJ2-2	TGTGCCAGCTCCCAAGGGACGTCCGGGGAGCTGTTTTTT	CASSQGTSGELFF